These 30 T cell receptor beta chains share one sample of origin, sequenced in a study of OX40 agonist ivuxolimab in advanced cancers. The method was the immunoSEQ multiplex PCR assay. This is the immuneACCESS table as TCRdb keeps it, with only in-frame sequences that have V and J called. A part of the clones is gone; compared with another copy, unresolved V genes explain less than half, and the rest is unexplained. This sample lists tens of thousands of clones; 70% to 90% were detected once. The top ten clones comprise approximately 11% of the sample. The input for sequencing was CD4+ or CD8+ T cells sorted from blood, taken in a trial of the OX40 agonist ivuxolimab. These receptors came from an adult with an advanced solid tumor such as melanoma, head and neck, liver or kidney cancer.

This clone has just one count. This chain's CDR3 is CASSARDGELNEQFF. The CDR3 nucleotides are TGTGCCAGCAGCGCCCGGGACGGAGAGCTAAATGAGCAGTTCTTC. The rearrangement joins TRBV9 to TRBJ2-1; tentatively, D is TRBD1 or TRBD2 (5 bases each). The V end was cut by 3 bases, the J end by 7 bases, with 17 bases between. CDR3 length equals 15 residues. CDR1 is SGDLS, CDR2 YYNGEE, per germline.

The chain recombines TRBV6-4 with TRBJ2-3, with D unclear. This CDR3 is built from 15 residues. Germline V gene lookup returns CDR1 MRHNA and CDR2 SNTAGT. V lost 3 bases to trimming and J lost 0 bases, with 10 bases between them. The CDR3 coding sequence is TGTGCCAGCAGTGAGGTGGCCGCCAGCACAGATACGCAGTATTTT. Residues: CASSEVAASTDTQYF.

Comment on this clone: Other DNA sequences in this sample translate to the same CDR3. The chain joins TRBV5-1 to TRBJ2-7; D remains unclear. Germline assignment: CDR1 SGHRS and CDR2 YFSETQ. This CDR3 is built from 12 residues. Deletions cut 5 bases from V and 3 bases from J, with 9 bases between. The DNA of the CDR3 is TGCGCCAGCAGTCTGGACCGCTACGAGCAGTACTTC. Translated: CASSLDRYEQYF.

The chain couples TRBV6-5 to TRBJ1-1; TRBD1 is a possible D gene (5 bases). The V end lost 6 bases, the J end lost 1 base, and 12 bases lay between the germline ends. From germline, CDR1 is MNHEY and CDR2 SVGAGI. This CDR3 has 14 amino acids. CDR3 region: CASREGAWNTEAFF. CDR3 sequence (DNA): TGTGCCAGCAGGGAAGGGGCCTGGAACACTGAAGCTTTCTTT.

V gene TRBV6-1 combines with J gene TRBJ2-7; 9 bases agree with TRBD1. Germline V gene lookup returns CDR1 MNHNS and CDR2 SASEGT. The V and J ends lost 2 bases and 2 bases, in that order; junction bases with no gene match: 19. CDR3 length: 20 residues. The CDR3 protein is CASSETVRDRDYLRTYEQYF. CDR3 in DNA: TGTGCCAGCAGTGAAACAGTCCGGGACAGGGACTACTTGAGGACCTACGAGCAGTACTTC.

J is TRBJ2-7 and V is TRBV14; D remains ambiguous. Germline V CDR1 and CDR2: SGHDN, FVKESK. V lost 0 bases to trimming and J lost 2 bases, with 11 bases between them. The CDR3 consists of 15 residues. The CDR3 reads CASSQEVGYAYEQYF. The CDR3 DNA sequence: TGTGCCAGCAGCCAAGAAGTCGGATATGCCTACGAGCAGTACTTC.

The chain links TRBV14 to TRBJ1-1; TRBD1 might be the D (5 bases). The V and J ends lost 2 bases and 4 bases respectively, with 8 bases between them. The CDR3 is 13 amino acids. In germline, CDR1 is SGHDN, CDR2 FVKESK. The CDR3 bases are TGTGCCAGCAGCCAAACAGGATCCACTGAAGCTTTCTTT. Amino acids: CASSQTGSTEAFF.

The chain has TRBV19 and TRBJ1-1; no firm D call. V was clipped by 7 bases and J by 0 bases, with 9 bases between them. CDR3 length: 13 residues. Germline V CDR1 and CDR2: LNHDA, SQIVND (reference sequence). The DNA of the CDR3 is TGTGCCAGTAAACAGATAATGAACACTGAAGCTTTCTTT. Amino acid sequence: CASKQIMNTEAFF.

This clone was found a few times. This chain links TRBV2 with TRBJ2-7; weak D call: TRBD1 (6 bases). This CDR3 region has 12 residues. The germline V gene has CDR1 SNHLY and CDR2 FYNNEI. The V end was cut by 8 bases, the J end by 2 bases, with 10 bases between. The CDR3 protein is CASGQLTYEQYF. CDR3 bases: TGTGCCAGCGGACAGTTGACCTACGAGCAGTACTTC.

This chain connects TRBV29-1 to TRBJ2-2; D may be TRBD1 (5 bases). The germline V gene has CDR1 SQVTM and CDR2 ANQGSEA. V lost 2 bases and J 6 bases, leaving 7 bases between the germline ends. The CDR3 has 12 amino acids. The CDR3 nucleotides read TGCAGCGTTGAAAAGGGGCCCGGGGAGCTGTTTTTT. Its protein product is CSVEKGPGELFF.

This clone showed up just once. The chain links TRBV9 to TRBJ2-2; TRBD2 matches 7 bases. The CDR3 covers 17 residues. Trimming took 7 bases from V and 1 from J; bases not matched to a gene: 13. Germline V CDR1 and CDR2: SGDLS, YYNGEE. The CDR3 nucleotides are TGTGCCAGCCTCAGGGACTATACCAATATGAACACCGGGGAGCTGTTTTTT. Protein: CASLRDYTNMNTGELFF.

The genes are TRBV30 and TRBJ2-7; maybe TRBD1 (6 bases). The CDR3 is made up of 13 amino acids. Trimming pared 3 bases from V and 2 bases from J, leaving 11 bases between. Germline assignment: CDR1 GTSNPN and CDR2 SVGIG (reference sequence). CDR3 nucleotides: TGTGCCTGGAGCGGGGACATGGCCTACGAGCAGTACTTC. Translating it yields CAWSGDMAYEQYF.

The CDR3 DNA sequence: TGTGCCAGCAGTTTGATTGTAGGGGGCGGATATGGCTACACCTTC. Its protein product is CASSLIVGGGYGYTF. This sequence joins TRBV27 and TRBJ1-2; 7 bases are shared with TRBD1. Germline V gives CDR1 MNHEY, CDR2 SMNVEV (reference sequence). The CDR3 is 15 residues long. The V gene end was trimmed by 3 bases and the J gene end by 5 bases; junction bases not matched to a gene: 9.

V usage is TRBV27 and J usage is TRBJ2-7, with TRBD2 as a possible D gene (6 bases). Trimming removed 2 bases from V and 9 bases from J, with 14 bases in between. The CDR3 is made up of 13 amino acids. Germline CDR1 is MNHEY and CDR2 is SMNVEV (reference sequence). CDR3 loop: CASSLDGGARQYF. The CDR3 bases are TGTGCCAGCAGTTTAGATGGCGGGGCGCGGCAGTACTTC.

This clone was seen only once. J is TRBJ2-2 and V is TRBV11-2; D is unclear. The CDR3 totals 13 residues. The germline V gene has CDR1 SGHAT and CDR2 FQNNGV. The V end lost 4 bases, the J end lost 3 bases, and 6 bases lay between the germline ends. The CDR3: CASSSGYTGELFF. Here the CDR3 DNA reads TGTGCCAGCAGCTCAGGCTACACCGGGGAGCTGTTTTTT.

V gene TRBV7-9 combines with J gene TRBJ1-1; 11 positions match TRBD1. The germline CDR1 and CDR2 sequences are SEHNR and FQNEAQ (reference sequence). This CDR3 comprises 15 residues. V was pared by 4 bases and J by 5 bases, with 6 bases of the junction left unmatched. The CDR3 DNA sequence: TGTGCCAGCAGCTCAACGGACAGGGGGCGAACTGAAGCTTTCTTT. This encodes CASSSTDRGRTEAFF.

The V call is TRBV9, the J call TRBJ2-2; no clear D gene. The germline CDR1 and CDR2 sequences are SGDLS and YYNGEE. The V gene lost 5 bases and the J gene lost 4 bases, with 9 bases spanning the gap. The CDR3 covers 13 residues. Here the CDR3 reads CASRSRVTGELFF. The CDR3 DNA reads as TGTGCCAGCAGGTCCAGAGTCACCGGGGAGCTGTTTTTT. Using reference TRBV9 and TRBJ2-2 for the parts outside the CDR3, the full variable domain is DSGVTQTPKHLITATGQRVTLRCSPRSGDLSVYWYQQSLDQGLQFLIQYYNGEERAKGNILERFSAQQFPDLHSELNLSSLELGDSALYFCASRSRVTGELFFGEGSRLTVL.

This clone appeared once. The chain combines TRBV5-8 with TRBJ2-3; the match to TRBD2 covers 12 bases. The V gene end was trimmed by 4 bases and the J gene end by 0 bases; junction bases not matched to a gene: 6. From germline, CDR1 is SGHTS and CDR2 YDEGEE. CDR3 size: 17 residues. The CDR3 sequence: CASSIGLAGPSTDTQYF. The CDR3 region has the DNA TGTGCCAGCAGCATTGGACTAGCGGGACCTAGCACAGATACGCAGTATTTT.

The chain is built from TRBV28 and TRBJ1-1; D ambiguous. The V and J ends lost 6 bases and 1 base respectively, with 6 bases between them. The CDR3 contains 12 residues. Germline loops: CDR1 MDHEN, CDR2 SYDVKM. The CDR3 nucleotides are TGTGCCAGCAGGTTCTCGAACACTGAAGCTTTCTTT. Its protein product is CASRFSNTEAFF.

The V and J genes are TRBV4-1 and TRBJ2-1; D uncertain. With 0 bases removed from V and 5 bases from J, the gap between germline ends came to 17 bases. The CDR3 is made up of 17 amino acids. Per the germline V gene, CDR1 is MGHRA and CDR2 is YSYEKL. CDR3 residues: CASSQEPPEAFDNEQFF. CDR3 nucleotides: TGCGCCAGCAGCCAAGAACCCCCAGAGGCGTTCGACAATGAGCAGTTCTTC.

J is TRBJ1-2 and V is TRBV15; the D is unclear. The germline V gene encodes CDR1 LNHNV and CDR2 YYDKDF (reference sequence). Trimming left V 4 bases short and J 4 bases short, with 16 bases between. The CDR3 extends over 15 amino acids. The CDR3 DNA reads TGTGCCACCAGCACCTCCCGAGGGCTCGGCTATGGCTACACCTTC. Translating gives CATSTSRGLGYGYTF.

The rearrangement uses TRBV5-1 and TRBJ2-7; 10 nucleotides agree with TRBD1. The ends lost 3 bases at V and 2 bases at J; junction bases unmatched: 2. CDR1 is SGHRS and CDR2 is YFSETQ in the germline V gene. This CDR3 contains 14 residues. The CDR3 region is CASSWDRGAYEQYF. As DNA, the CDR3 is TGCGCCAGCAGCTGGGACAGGGGCGCCTACGAGCAGTACTTC.

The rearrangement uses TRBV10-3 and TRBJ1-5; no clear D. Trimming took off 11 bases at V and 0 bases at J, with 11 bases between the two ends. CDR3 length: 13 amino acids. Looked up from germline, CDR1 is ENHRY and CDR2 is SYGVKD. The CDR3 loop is CAAQPDSNQPQHF. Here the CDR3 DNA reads TGTGCCGCCCAGCCGGATAGCAATCAGCCCCAGCATTTT.

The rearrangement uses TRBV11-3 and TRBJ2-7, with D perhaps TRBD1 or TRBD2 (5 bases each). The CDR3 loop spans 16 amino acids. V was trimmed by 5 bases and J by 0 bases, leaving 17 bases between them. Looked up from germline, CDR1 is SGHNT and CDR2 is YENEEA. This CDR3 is CASSPGPFSSSYEQYF. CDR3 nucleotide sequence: TGTGCCAGCAGCCCGGGGCCATTCTCGTCCTCCTACGAGCAGTACTTC.

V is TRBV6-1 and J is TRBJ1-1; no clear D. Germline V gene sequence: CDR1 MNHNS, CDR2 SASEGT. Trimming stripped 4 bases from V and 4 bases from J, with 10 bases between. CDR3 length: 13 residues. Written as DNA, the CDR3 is TGTGCCAGCAGTGGTCCAGGTTTCACTGAAGCTTTCTTT. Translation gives CASSGPGFTEAFF.

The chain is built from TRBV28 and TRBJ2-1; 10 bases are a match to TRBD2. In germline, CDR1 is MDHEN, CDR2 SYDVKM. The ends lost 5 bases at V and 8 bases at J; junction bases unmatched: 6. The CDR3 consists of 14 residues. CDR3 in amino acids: CASSSGRAFYEQFF. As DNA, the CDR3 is TGTGCCAGCAGTAGCGGGAGGGCCTTCTATGAGCAGTTCTTC. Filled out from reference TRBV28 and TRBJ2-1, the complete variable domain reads DVKVTQSSRYLVKRTGEKVFLECVQDMDHENMFWYRQDPGLGLRLIYFSYDVKMKEKGDIPEGYSVSREKKERFSLILESASTNQTSMYLCASSSGRAFYEQFFGPGTRLTVL.

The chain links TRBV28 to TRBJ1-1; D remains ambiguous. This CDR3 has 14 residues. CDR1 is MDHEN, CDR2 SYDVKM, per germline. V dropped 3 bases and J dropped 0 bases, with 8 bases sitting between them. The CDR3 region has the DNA TGTGCCAGCAGTTTTCCCGGAATGAACACTGAAGCTTTCTTT. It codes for CASSFPGMNTEAFF.

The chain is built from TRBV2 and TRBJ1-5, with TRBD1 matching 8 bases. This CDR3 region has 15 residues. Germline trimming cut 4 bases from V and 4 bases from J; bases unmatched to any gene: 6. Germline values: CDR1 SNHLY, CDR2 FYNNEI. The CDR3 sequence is CASSADRGGNQPQHF. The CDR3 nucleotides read TGTGCCAGCAGTGCCGACAGGGGAGGGAATCAGCCCCAGCATTTT. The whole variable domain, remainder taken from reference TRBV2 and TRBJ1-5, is EPEVTQTPSHQVTQMGQEVILRCVPISNHLYFYWYRQILGQKVEFLVSFYNNEISEKSEIFDDQFSVERPDGSNFTLKIRSTKLEDSAMYFCASSADRGGNQPQHFGDGTRLSIL.

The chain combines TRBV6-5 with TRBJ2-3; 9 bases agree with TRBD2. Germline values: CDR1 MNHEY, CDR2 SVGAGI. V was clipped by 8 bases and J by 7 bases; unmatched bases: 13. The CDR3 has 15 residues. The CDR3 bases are TGTGCCAGCGAGGTGGCTAGCGGGGCGGGAAATACGCAGTATTTT. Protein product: CASEVASGAGNTQYF.

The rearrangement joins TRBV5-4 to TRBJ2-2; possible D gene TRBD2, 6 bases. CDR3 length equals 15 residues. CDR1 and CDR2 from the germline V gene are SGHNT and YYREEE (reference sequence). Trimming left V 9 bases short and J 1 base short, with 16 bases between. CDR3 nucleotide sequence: TGTGCCACCCAAAGCGGGTTGATGAACACCGGGGAGCTGTTTTTT. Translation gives CATQSGLMNTGELFF.